Listed below are T cell receptor beta chains from one sample, sequenced in a study of T cells in Graves' hyperthyroidism and ophthalmopathy. TCRdb called the multiplex PCR reads again in MiXCR, with one record for every CDR3 protein. The repertoire consists of 600,000 or so distinct CDR3 sequences, with about 16% occurring once and the leading ten covering 3% to 4%. The sequenced material came from blood. The receptors were gathered from a young woman with Graves' hyperthyroidism. Each CDR3 is given with its conserved first and last residue. Fields, in order: V gene, J gene, clone size, D gene, CDR3 protein, CDR3 DNA. D genes are given only for firm matches. The listing skips clone size in some rows; elsewhere it reads once, few, many or a size class.

V gene: TRBV15
J gene: TRBJ2-3
clone size: few
D gene: .
CDR3 protein: CATGPGLTSTDTQYF
CDR3 DNA: TGTGCCACCGGACCGGGACTGACAAGCACAGATACGCAGTATTTT

V gene: TRBV7-6
J gene: TRBJ2-7
clone size: many
D gene: .
CDR3 protein: CASSGTLTYEQYF
CDR3 DNA: TGTGCCAGTTCCGGGACACTTACCTACGAGCAGTACTTC

V gene: TRBV6-1
J gene: TRBJ2-7
clone size: many
D gene: TRBD1
CDR3 protein: CASSERDRSNFPYEQYF
CDR3 DNA: TGTGCCAGCAGTGAACGGGACAGGTCCAATTTCCCCTACGAGCAGTACTTC

V gene: TRBV15
J gene: TRBJ1-2
clone size: few
D gene: TRBD1
CDR3 protein: CATSRSTGAGGGYTF
CDR3 DNA: TGTGCCACCAGCAGATCCACAGGGGCCGGCGGGGGCTACACCTTC

V gene: TRBV24-1
J gene: TRBJ2-5
clone size: few
D gene: .
CDR3 protein: CATSDRDGQETQYF
CDR3 DNA: TGTGCCACCAGTGATAGGGACGGCCAAGAGACCCAGTACTTC

V gene: TRBV7-2
J gene: TRBJ2-1
clone size: many
D gene: TRBD2
CDR3 protein: CASSQHSGGSYNEQFF
CDR3 DNA: TGTGCCAGCAGCCAACATAGCGGGGGCTCCTACAATGAGCAGTTCTTC

V gene: TRBV30
J gene: TRBJ2-3
clone size: many
D gene: .
CDR3 protein: CAWRIFWQRGTDTQYF
CDR3 DNA: TGTGCCTGGAGGATATTCTGGCAAAGGGGCACAGATACGCAGTATTTT

V gene: TRBV14
J gene: TRBJ2-2
clone size: .
D gene: .
CDR3 protein: CASSPDRGQINTGELFF
CDR3 DNA: TGTGCCAGCAGCCCGGACCGGGGTCAGATCAACACCGGGGAGCTGTTTTTT

V gene: TRBV7-3
J gene: TRBJ2-1
clone size: many
D gene: .
CDR3 protein: CASSLRQVKDEQFF
CDR3 DNA: TGTGCCAGCAGCTTGAGACAGGTTAAAGATGAGCAGTTCTTC

V gene: TRBV6-1
J gene: TRBJ1-2
clone size: many
D gene: .
CDR3 protein: CASSRNSYGYTF
CDR3 DNA: TGTGCCAGCAGTCGAAACAGCTATGGCTACACCTTC

V gene: TRBV2
J gene: TRBJ1-5
clone size: many
D gene: TRBD1
CDR3 protein: CASRRDRGPNQPQHF
CDR3 DNA: TGTGCCAGCAGACGGGACAGGGGGCCAAATCAGCCCCAGCATTTT

V gene: TRBV19
J gene: TRBJ2-2
clone size: few
D gene: .
CDR3 protein: CASSIGSSGELFF
CDR3 DNA: TGTGCCAGTAGTATAGGGAGTTCCGGGGAGCTGTTTTTT

V gene: TRBV10-3
J gene: TRBJ1-1
clone size: .
D gene: .
CDR3 protein: CAISEDSRNTEAFF
CDR3 DNA: TGTGCCATCAGTGAGGACAGTAGGAACACTGAAGCTTTCTTT

V gene: TRBV27
J gene: TRBJ2-3
clone size: .
D gene: TRBD2
CDR3 protein: CASSIASGSETDTQYF
CDR3 DNA: TGTGCCAGCAGTATAGCTAGCGGGAGTGAGACAGATACGCAGTATTTT

V gene: TRBV7-9
J gene: TRBJ1-2
clone size: many
D gene: .
CDR3 protein: CASSLAGTAGSGYTF
CDR3 DNA: TGTGCCAGCAGCTTAGCCGGGACCGCGGGATCTGGCTACACCTTC

V gene: TRBV5-1
J gene: TRBJ2-5
clone size: .
D gene: .
CDR3 protein: CASTTGLQETQYF
CDR3 DNA: TGCGCCAGCACTACAGGGCTACAAGAGACCCAGTACTTC

V gene: TRBV6-1
J gene: TRBJ2-1
clone size: .
D gene: TRBD2
CDR3 protein: CASKVTSGRLHNEQFF
CDR3 DNA: TGTGCCAGCAAAGTGACTAGCGGGAGGCTTCACAATGAGCAGTTCTTC

V gene: TRBV5-1
J gene: TRBJ2-3
clone size: .
D gene: .
CDR3 protein: CASSTELGTDTQYF
CDR3 DNA: TGCGCCAGCAGCACAGAACTTGGCACAGATACGCAGTATTTT

V gene: TRBV29-1
J gene: TRBJ2-7
clone size: .
D gene: .
CDR3 protein: CSVELAAYEQYF
CDR3 DNA: TGCAGCGTTGAACTCGCAGCCTACGAGCAGTACTTC

V gene: TRBV6-1
J gene: TRBJ2-2
clone size: .
D gene: .
CDR3 protein: CVTGVAGELFF
CDR3 DNA: TGTGTCACGGGGGTTGCCGGGGAGCTGTTTTTT

V gene: TRBV7-6
J gene: TRBJ2-7
clone size: .
D gene: TRBD2
CDR3 protein: CASSLRLAGDDSYEQYF
CDR3 DNA: TGTGCCAGCAGCCTCCGACTAGCGGGAGACGACTCCTACGAGCAGTACTTC

V gene: TRBV3-1
J gene: TRBJ2-1
clone size: many
D gene: TRBD2
CDR3 protein: CASSQDRGSGNNEQFF
CDR3 DNA: TGTGCCAGCAGCCAAGATCGGGGTAGCGGGAACAATGAGCAGTTCTTC

V gene: TRBV19
J gene: TRBJ1-2
clone size: .
D gene: .
CDR3 protein: CASGPPGNYGYTF
CDR3 DNA: TGTGCCAGTGGCCCTCCAGGGAACTATGGCTACACCTTC

V gene: TRBV6-2/TRBV6-3
J gene: TRBJ2-1
clone size: many
D gene: .
CDR3 protein: CASRQVGNEQFF
CDR3 DNA: TGTGCCAGCAGGCAGGTTGGCAATGAGCAGTTCTTC

V gene: TRBV7-2
J gene: TRBJ2-1
clone size: many
D gene: .
CDR3 protein: CASSFVASSYNEQFF
CDR3 DNA: TGTGCCAGCAGCTTTGTGGCTAGCTCCTACAATGAGCAGTTCTTC

V gene: TRBV24-1
J gene: TRBJ2-5
clone size: .
D gene: TRBD1
CDR3 protein: CATSDPGQGLETQYF
CDR3 DNA: TGTGCCACCAGTGACCCAGGACAGGGGTTGGAGACCCAGTACTTC

V gene: TRBV12-3/TRBV12-4
J gene: TRBJ1-2
clone size: .
D gene: TRBD1
CDR3 protein: CASSSGQGALRGYTF
CDR3 DNA: TGTGCCAGCAGTTCCGGGCAGGGGGCACTACGGGGCTACACCTTC

V gene: TRBV5-1
J gene: TRBJ2-3
clone size: .
D gene: TRBD1
CDR3 protein: CASSPGQGVTDTQYF
CDR3 DNA: TGCGCCAGCAGCCCAGGACAGGGGGTCACAGATACGCAGTATTTT

V gene: TRBV7-9
J gene: TRBJ1-2
clone size: .
D gene: .
CDR3 protein: CASSFVGAKGGYTF
CDR3 DNA: TGTGCCAGCAGCTTTGTGGGGGCCAAGGGTGGCTACACCTTC

V gene: TRBV24-1
J gene: TRBJ1-6
clone size: .
D gene: TRBD1
CDR3 protein: CATPGQGRPPLHF
CDR3 DNA: TGTGCCACCCCCGGACAGGGTCGTCCACCCCTCCACTTT

V gene: TRBV28
J gene: TRBJ2-3
clone size: many
D gene: TRBD1
CDR3 protein: CASSPNTWTGGSTDTQYF
CDR3 DNA: TGTGCCAGCAGTCCGAATACTTGGACAGGGGGGAGCACAGATACGCAGTATTTT

V gene: TRBV6-5
J gene: TRBJ2-6
clone size: few
D gene: .
CDR3 protein: CASSYKSYSGANVLTF
CDR3 DNA: TGTGCCAGCAGTTACAAGTCGTACTCTGGGGCCAACGTCCTGACTTTC

V gene: TRBV20-1
J gene: TRBJ2-5
clone size: many
D gene: .
CDR3 protein: CSASVRETQYF
CDR3 DNA: TGCAGTGCTAGTGTACGAGAGACCCAGTACTTC

V gene: TRBV5-1
J gene: TRBJ2-3
clone size: many
D gene: .
CDR3 protein: CASSLTGSDTQYF
CDR3 DNA: TGCGCCAGCAGCTTAACAGGGTCAGATACGCAGTATTTT

V gene: TRBV18
J gene: TRBJ2-1
clone size: few
D gene: .
CDR3 protein: CASSPFAAGRYNEQFF
CDR3 DNA: TGTGCCAGCTCACCATTCGCCGCAGGACGCTACAATGAGCAGTTCTTC

V gene: TRBV20-1
J gene: TRBJ2-1
clone size: many
D gene: .
CDR3 protein: CSARDGGDRSEQFF
CDR3 DNA: TGCAGTGCTAGAGATGGCGGAGATCGGAGTGAGCAGTTCTTC

V gene: TRBV12-3/TRBV12-4
J gene: TRBJ2-5
clone size: many
D gene: TRBD2
CDR3 protein: CASSFGLAGQETQYF
CDR3 DNA: TGTGCCAGCAGTTTTGGACTAGCGGGACAAGAGACCCAGTACTTC

V gene: TRBV4-3
J gene: TRBJ2-7
clone size: few
D gene: .
CDR3 protein: CASSQAGYDPGEQYF
CDR3 DNA: TGCGCCAGCAGCCAGGCGGGGTACGATCCTGGCGAGCAGTACTTC

V gene: TRBV30
J gene: TRBJ2-7
clone size: .
D gene: .
CDR3 protein: CAWSPGRSYEQYF
CDR3 DNA: TGTGCCTGGAGTCCTGGGCGAAGCTACGAGCAGTACTTC

V gene: TRBV5-6
J gene: TRBJ2-2
clone size: .
D gene: .
CDR3 protein: CASSLGLVGELFF
CDR3 DNA: TGTGCCAGCAGCTTGGGGCTAGTAGGGGAGCTGTTTTTT

V gene: TRBV6-1
J gene: TRBJ2-7
clone size: many
D gene: .
CDR3 protein: CASSDLGQTYEQYF
CDR3 DNA: TGTGCCAGCAGTGACCTAGGACAGACCTACGAGCAGTACTTC

V gene: TRBV18
J gene: TRBJ1-1
clone size: many
D gene: TRBD1
CDR3 protein: CASSPDRDSGVAFF
CDR3 DNA: TGTGCCAGCTCACCCGACAGGGATAGCGGCGTAGCTTTCTTT

V gene: TRBV28
J gene: TRBJ1-6
clone size: many
D gene: .
CDR3 protein: CASRGSYNSPLHF
CDR3 DNA: TGTGCCAGCAGGGGCTCCTATAATTCACCCCTCCACTTT

V gene: TRBV20-1
J gene: TRBJ1-1
clone size: few
D gene: .
CDR3 protein: CRRSEGTEAFF
CDR3 DNA: TGCAGAAGGAGCGAGGGGACTGAAGCTTTCTTT

V gene: TRBV11-2
J gene: TRBJ2-5
clone size: many
D gene: .
CDR3 protein: CASGKGYQETQYF
CDR3 DNA: TGTGCCAGCGGAAAGGGGTACCAAGAGACCCAGTACTTC

V gene: TRBV5-1
J gene: TRBJ1-1
clone size: many
D gene: .
CDR3 protein: CASSLVGGRSEAFF
CDR3 DNA: TGCGCCAGCAGCTTGGTGGGGGGACGTAGTGAAGCTTTCTTT

V gene: TRBV12-3/TRBV12-4
J gene: TRBJ2-1
clone size: many
D gene: TRBD2
CDR3 protein: CASTNRAGGPYEQFF
CDR3 DNA: TGTGCCAGCACCAACCGAGCGGGAGGGCCCTATGAGCAGTTCTTC

V gene: TRBV7-9
J gene: TRBJ1-2
clone size: few
D gene: .
CDR3 protein: CASSLSGFFPYGYTF
CDR3 DNA: TGTGCCAGCAGCCTCTCGGGATTCTTCCCCTATGGCTACACCTTC

V gene: TRBV18
J gene: TRBJ1-5
clone size: few
D gene: .
CDR3 protein: CASSPPQSNQPQHF
CDR3 DNA: TGTGCCAGCTCACCCCCGCAGTCAAATCAGCCCCAGCATTTT

V gene: TRBV30
J gene: TRBJ2-4
clone size: .
D gene: .
CDR3 protein: CAWSVLGDGLNIQYF
CDR3 DNA: TGTGCCTGGAGTGTACTGGGCGACGGGTTAAACATTCAGTACTTC

V gene: TRBV18
J gene: TRBJ2-1
clone size: many
D gene: TRBD2
CDR3 protein: CASTPSGRAFDEQFF
CDR3 DNA: TGTGCCAGCACCCCAAGCGGGAGGGCGTTCGATGAGCAGTTCTTC